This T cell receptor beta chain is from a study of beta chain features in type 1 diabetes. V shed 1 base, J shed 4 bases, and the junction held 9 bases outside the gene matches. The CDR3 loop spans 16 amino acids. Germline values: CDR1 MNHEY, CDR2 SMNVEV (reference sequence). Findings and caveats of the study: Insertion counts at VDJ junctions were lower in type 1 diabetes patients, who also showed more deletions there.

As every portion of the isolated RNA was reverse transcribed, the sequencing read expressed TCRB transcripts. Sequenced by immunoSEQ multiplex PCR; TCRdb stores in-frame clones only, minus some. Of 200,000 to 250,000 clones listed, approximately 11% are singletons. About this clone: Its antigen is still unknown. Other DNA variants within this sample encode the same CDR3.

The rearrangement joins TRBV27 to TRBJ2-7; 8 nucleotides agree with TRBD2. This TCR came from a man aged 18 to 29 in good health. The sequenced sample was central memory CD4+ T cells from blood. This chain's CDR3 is CASSLYPGGAPYEQYF. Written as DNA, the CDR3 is TGTGCCAGCAGTTTATATCCCGGGGGGGCTCCTTACGAGCAGTACTTC.